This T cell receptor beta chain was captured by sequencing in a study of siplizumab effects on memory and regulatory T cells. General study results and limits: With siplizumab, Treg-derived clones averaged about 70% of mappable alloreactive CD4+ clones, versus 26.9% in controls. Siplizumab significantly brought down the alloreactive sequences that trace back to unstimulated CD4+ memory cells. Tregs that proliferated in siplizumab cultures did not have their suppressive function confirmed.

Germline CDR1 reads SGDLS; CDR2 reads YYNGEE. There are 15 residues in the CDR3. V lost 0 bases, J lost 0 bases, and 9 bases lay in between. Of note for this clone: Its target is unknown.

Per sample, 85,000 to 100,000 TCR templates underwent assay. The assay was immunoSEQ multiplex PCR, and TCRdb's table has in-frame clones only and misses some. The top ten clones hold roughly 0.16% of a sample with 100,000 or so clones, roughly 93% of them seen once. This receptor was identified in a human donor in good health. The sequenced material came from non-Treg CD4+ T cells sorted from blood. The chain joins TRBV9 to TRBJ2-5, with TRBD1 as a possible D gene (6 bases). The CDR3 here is CASSVARGYQETQYF. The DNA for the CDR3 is TGTGCCAGCAGCGTAGCTAGGGGGTACCAAGAGACCCAGTACTTC.